Detailed here is one T cell receptor beta chain. Its matching antigen is unknown. The source of the sample is a study of T cells after posttransplantation cyclophosphamide. Study outcomes and limitations: Recipient CMV seropositivity and CMV reactivation strongly tracked TRB clonality. Later blood repertoires were often dominated by clones from the donor CD8+ memory compartment. Skin or GI-infiltrating T cells shared few TRB sequences with blood.

Cyclophosphamide on days +3 and +4 followed busulfan-fludarabine conditioning and a marrow graft. Assay used: immunoSEQ multiplex PCR; TCRdb lists only in-frame clones, some missing. The sample has fewer than 2,000 clones, 70% to 80% seen once. The CDR3 has 16 amino acids. V was pared by 1 base and J by 0 bases, with 12 bases between. CDR1 and CDR2 from the germline V gene are LGHNA and YNFKEQ. The rearrangement uses TRBV4-2 and TRBJ1-1; maybe TRBD1 (6 bases). Here the sequenced sample was PBMCs, taken roughly 310 days after allogeneic stem cell transplant with posttransplant cyclophosphamide. This clonotype was sampled from a male patient aged 30 to 40 who received an allogeneic stem cell transplant from a related donor, was CMV-positive, and had acute GVHD only. Some T cells may arise from the graft donor. The CDR3 coding sequence is TGTGCCAGCAGCCAAGGGGGTAGGACAGTGAACACTGAAGCTTTCTTT. Translating gives CASSQGGRTVNTEAFF.